The TCR beta chain described here comes from a study of vaccination effects on CD4 cells after COVID-19. Study-wide results and limits: Marked clonal contraction was seen late after vaccination (in both infection- and vaccine-induced clones).

Viral peptide pools were used in the ViraFEST assay to expand antigen-specific CD4+ T cells, and sequencing came afterward. When around 10 days of culture had elapsed, CD4+ T cells were isolated. The infection with SARS-CoV-2 (confirmed by PCR) occurred in this person between March and December 2020. On days 3 and 7, fresh IL-2 medium replaced half the medium. On this clone itself: Its antigen remains unknown.

TCRdb's copy holds only in-frame clones and misses some; the assay was immunoSEQ multiplex PCR. In the table there are around 37,000 clones, around 78% of which are singletons. CDR1 is SGDLS, CDR2 YYNGEE, per germline. V shed 1 base and J shed 8 bases, with 13 bases lying between them. The CDR3 extends over 14 amino acids. Specimen: CD4+ T cells from PBMCs cultured with a peptide pool, collected before COVID-19 vaccination. This clonotype was obtained from a human donor who had a prior SARS-CoV-2 infection. The V call is TRBV9, the J call TRBJ2-1; D assignment may be TRBD1 or TRBD2 (6 bases each). This chain's CDR3 is CASSVLGGLDEQFF. DNA for the CDR3: TGTGCCAGCAGCGTACTTGGGGGGCTGGATGAGCAGTTCTTC.